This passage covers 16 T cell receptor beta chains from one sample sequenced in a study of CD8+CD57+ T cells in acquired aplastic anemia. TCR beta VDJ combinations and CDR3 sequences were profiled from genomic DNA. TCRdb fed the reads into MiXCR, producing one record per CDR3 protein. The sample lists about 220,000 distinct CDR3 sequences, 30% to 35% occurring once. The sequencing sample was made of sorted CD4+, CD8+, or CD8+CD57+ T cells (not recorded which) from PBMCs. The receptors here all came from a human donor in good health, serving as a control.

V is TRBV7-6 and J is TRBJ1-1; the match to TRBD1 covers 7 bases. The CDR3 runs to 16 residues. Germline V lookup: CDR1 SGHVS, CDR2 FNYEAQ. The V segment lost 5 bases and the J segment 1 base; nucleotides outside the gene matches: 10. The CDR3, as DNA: TGTGCCAGCAGCCGACCCACCGGGACAGCGAACACTGAAGCTTTCTTT. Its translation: CASSRPTGTANTEAFF.

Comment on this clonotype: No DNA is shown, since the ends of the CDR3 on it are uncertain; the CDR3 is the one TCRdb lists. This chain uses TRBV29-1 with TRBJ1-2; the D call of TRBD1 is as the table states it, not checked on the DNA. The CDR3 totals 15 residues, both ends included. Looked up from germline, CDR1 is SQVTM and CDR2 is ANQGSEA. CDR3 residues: CSVYGSGGANYGCTF.

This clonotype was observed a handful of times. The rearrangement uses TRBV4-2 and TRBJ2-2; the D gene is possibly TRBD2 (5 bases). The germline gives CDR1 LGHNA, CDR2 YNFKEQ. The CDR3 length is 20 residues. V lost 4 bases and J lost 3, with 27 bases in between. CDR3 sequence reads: CASSPRGAEGLQGDTGELFF. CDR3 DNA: TGTGCCAGCAGCCCCCGTGGAGCGGAAGGGCTCCAAGGCGACACCGGGGAGCTGTTTTTT.

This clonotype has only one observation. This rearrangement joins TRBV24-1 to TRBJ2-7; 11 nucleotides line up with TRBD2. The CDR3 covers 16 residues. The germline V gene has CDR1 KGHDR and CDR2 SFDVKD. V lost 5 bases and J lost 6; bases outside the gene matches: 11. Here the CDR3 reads CATSATDSGGAGEQYF. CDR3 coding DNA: TGTGCCACCAGTGCTACCGATAGCGGGGGGGCCGGCGAGCAGTACTTC.

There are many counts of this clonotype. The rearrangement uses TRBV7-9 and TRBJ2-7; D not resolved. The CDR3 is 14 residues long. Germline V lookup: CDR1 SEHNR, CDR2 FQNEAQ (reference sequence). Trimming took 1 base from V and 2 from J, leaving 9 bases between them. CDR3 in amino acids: CASSLGLHPYEQYF. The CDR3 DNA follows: TGTGCCAGCAGCTTAGGTCTACACCCCTACGAGCAGTACTTC.

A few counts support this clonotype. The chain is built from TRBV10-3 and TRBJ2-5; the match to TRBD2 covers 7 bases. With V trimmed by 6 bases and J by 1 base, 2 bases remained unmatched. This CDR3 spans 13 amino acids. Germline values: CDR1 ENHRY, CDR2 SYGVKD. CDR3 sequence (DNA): TGTGCCATCAGGGGACTAATCCAAGAGACCCAGTACTTC. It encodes CAIRGLIQETQYF.

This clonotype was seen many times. The chain's CDR3 is CASSPGPTLEAFF. CDR3 nucleotides: TGTGCCAGCAGCCCTGGACCCACGCTTGAAGCTTTCTTT. The chain has TRBV7-3 and TRBJ1-1; D is ambiguous. Germline lookup yields CDR1 SGHTA and CDR2 FQGTGA. The CDR3 runs 13 residues. The ends were cut back, 5 bases at V and 7 bases at J, with 14 bases in the middle.

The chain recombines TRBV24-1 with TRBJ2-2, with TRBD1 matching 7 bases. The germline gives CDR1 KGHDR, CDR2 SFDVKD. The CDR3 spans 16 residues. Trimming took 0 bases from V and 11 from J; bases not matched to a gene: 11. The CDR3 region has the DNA TGTGCCACCAGTGATTTGCTTGGGACAGCAGAAGGCGAGCTGTTTTTT. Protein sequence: CATSDLLGTAEGELFF.

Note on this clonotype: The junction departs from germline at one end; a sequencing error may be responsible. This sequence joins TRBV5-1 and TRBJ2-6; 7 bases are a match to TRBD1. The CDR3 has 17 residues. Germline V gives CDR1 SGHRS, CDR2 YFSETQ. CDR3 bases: TGCGCCAGCAGCCCCACGACAGGGTTTACTGGGGCCGACGTCCTGACTTTC. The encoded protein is CASSPTTGFTGADVLTF. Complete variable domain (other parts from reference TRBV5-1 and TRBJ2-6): KAGVTQTPRYLIKTRGQQVTLSCSPISGHRSVSWYQQTPGQGLQFLFEYFSETQRNKGNFPGRFSGRQFSNSRSEMNVSTLELGDSALYLCASSPTTGFTGADVLTFGAGSRLTVL.

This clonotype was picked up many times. The CDR3 sequence: CASSSQGSEQYF. In DNA, the CDR3 is TGTGCCAGCAGTTCCCAGGGTTCTGAGCAGTACTTC. This chain connects TRBV6-5 to TRBJ2-7; possible D gene TRBD1, 5 bases. Germline CDR1 and CDR2: MNHEY and SVGAGI. The CDR3 is 12 residues long. Trimming left V 4 bases short and J 7 bases short, with 11 bases between.

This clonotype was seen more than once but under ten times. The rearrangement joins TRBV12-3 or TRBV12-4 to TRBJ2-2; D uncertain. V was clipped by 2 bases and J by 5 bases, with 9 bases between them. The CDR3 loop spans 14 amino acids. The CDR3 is CASSLLSRTGELFF. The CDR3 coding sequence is TGTGCCAGCAGTTTACTTTCCAGGACCGGGGAGCTGTTTTTT.

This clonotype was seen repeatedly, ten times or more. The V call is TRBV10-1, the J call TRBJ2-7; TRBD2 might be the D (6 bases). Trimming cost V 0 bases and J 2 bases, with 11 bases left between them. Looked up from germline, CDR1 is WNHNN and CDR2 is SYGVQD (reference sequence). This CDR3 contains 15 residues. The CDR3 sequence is CASSESGREAYEQYF. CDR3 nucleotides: TGCGCCAGCAGTGAGTCGGGGCGGGAAGCCTACGAGCAGTACTTC.

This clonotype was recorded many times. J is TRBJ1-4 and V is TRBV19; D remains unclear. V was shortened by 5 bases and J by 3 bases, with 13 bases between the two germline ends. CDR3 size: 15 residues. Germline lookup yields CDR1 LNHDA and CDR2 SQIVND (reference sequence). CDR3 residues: CASSPRVPANEKLFF. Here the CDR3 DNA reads TGTGCCAGTAGTCCCCGGGTACCGGCTAATGAAAAACTGTTTTTT.

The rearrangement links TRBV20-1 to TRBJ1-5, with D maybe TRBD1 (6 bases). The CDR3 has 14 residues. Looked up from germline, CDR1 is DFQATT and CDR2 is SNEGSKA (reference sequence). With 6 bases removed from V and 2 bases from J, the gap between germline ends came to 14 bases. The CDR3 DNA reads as TGCAGTGCCCAGGGGAGGGAAGGCAATCAGCCCCAGCATTTT. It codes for CSAQGREGNQPQHF.

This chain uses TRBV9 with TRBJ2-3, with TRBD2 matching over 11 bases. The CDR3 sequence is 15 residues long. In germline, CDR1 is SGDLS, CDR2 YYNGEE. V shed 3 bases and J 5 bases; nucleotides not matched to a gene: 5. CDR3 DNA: TGTGCCAGCAGCGCCGGGACTAGCGGAATAGATACGCAGTATTTT. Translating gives CASSAGTSGIDTQYF.

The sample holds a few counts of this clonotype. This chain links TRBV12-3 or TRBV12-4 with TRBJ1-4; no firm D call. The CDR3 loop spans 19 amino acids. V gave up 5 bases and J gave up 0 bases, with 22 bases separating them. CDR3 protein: CASSRFEHPISATNEKLFF. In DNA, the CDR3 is TGTGCCAGCAGTCGATTTGAACACCCAATCTCTGCAACTAATGAAAAACTGTTTTTT.